Listed here are 23 T cell receptor beta chains from one sample, sequenced in a study of kidney transplant recipient with SARS-CoV-2 infection. MiXCR, applied by TCRdb to the reads, yields one record per CDR3 protein. This table holds roughly 250,000 distinct CDR3 sequences, about 30% found once. This specimen was a blood sample, taken at baseline and between days 110 and 120 from a kidney transplant recipient. The receptors stem from a young adult male patient who had COVID-19 and was a kidney transplant recipient. Some T cells may trace back to the graft donor.

This rearrangement joins TRBV5-4 to TRBJ1-2; D not resolved. CDR3 size: 16 residues. Trimming removed 7 bases at V and 4 bases at J, with 23 bases between. Germline V CDR1 and CDR2: SGHNT, YYREEE (reference sequence). The CDR3 spells CASYWVVPGKTYGYTF. The DNA for the CDR3 is TGTGCCAGCTATTGGGTCGTACCAGGAAAGACCTATGGCTACACCTTC. Using reference TRBV5-4 and TRBJ1-2 for the parts outside the CDR3, the full variable domain is ETGVTQSPTHLIKTRGQQVTLRCSSQSGHNTVSWYQQALGQGPQFIFQYYREEENGRGNFPPRFSGLQFPNYSSELNVNALELDDSALYLCASYWVVPGKTYGYTFGSGTRLTVV.

There are many counts of this clonotype. The V and J genes are TRBV6-2 or TRBV6-3 and TRBJ2-3, with unresolved D. The germline V gene encodes CDR1 MNHEY and CDR2 SVGEGT. The CDR3 has 17 amino acids. Trimming pared 2 bases from V and 0 bases from J, leaving 15 bases between. CDR3 DNA sequence: TGTGCCAGCAGTTACGCGGCAGCTAGAACTAGCACAGATACGCAGTATTTT. Protein sequence: CASSYAAARTSTDTQYF.

This clonotype was counted many times. The genes are TRBV11-2 and TRBJ1-2; D is unclear. Germline CDR1 reads SGHAT; CDR2 reads FQNNGV. The V gene lost 2 bases and the J gene lost 0 bases, with 10 bases spanning the gap. CDR3 length: 15 amino acids. The CDR3 is CASSLMREANYGYTF. Here the CDR3 DNA reads TGTGCCAGCAGCTTAATGAGGGAAGCTAACTATGGCTACACCTTC.

For this clonotype: Possible read error: a much larger clone is one base away. The J gene is TRBJ2-7, the V gene TRBV6-5, with TRBD2 matching 10 bases. The CDR3 covers 13 residues. Germline V gives CDR1 MNHEY, CDR2 SVGAGI. Trimming at V came to 6 bases and at J to 2 bases, leaving 1 base not matched to a gene. The CDR3 reads CASRLAGPYEQYF. In nucleotides, the CDR3 is TGTGCCAGCAGACTAGCGGGGCCCTACGAGCAGTACTTC.

This clonotype was counted many times. The V gene is TRBV6-6, the J gene TRBJ1-4; D gene ambiguous. The germline V gene has CDR1 MNHNY and CDR2 SVGAGI (reference sequence). The germline V and J ends were trimmed by 10 bases and 8 bases, with 17 bases remaining between them. The CDR3 runs 13 residues. CDR3 loop: CATTEASLEKLFF. The CDR3 DNA follows: TGTGCCACCACGGAGGCCTCCCTGGAAAAACTGTTTTTT.

The sample holds many counts of this clonotype. The V gene is TRBV7-4, the J gene TRBJ1-2; D is unclear. Germline V lookup: CDR1 SGHVT, CDR2 SQSDAQ. The CDR3 extends over 17 amino acids. The germline V and J ends were trimmed by 5 bases and 4 bases, with 23 bases remaining between them. The CDR3 here is CASSLSVSARKTYGYTF. The CDR3 nucleotides read TGTGCCAGCAGCCTCAGCGTTTCAGCTCGAAAGACCTATGGCTACACCTTC.

This clonotype was found many times. The CDR3 reads CASSLGLPISFSETQYF. CDR3 nucleotide sequence: TGTGCCAGCAGCTTAGGCCTTCCCATTTCTTTCTCTGAGACCCAGTACTTC. The chain combines TRBV3-1 with TRBJ2-5, with unresolved D. V lost 5 bases, J lost 5 bases, and 24 bases lay in between. CDR1 is LGHDT and CDR2 is YNNKEL in the germline V gene (reference sequence). This CDR3 comprises 17 residues.

This clonotype was observed many times. V usage is TRBV12-3 or TRBV12-4 and J usage is TRBJ2-7, with 9 bases fitting TRBD1. The J segment lost 2 bases and the V segment lost 5 bases, leaving 4 bases of the junction unmatched. The CDR3 has 14 residues. The DNA for the CDR3 is TGTGCCAGCAGTCCCACAGGGGGCCCCTACGAGCAGTACTTC. Residues: CASSPTGGPYEQYF.

This clonotype was seen repeatedly, ten times or more. The rearrangement joins TRBV21-1 to TRBJ2-7; TRBD1, the D gene given by the table, was not confirmed from the DNA. TRBV21-1 is termed a pseudogene. This CDR3 contains 15 residues. The CDR3 region is CASSIGHSPYREQYF. The CDR3 region has the DNA TGTGCCAGCAGCATAGGACATTCACCGTACCGCGAGCAGTACTTC.

This clonotype was seen many times. The genes are TRBV5-4 and TRBJ1-2; no clear D gene. Germline CDR1 is SGHNT and CDR2 is YYREEE (reference sequence). V was trimmed by 7 bases and J by 4 bases, leaving 23 bases between them. The length of the CDR3 is 16 residues. The CDR3 DNA reads as TGTGCCAGCCGCGTTCTCGTACCAGGAAAGACCTATGGCTACACCTTC. As protein: CASRVLVPGKTYGYTF.

Note on this clonotype: A much larger clone sits a single nucleotide away, making a read error possible. The rearrangement uses TRBV6-5 and TRBJ2-7, with 9 bases fitting TRBD2. Germline V gene lookup returns CDR1 MNHEY and CDR2 SVGAGI. This CDR3 is built from 16 residues. The CDR3 nucleotides read TGTGCCAGCGAGGGGGGCGGACTAGCGTTTTCTTACGGGCAGTACTTC. This sequence encodes CASEGGGLAFSYGQYF.

This clonotype was seen a handful of times. V and J are TRBV12-2 and TRBJ2-5; no DNA check was done on the table's D call, TRBD1. The DNA end favors TRBJ2-7, so the J call may be wrong. TRBV12-2 is recorded as a pseudogene. This CDR3 has 16 residues. CDR3 in amino acids: CTSRIQTGILPYEQYV. The DNA of the CDR3 is TGTACAAGTCGCATCCAGACAGGGATCTTACCCTACGAGCAGTACGTC.

This clonotype was observed once. This may be a read error, as it is one base from a much larger clone. This sequence joins TRBV19 and TRBJ1-5; 9 bases fit TRBD1. CDR1 is LNHDA and CDR2 is SQIVND in the germline V gene (reference sequence). V dropped 8 bases and J dropped 7; count of bases not matched to a gene: 15. CDR3 length equals 16 residues. This chain's CDR3 is CASALGEDRGGQPQHF. In DNA, the CDR3 is TGTGCCAGTGCCCTCGGGGAAGACAGGGGGGGACAGCCCCAGCATTTT. The entire variable domain, with the rest obtained from reference TRBV19 and TRBJ1-5, is as follows: DGGITQSPKYLFRKEGQNVTLSCEQNLNHDAMYWYRQDPGQGLRLIYYSQIVNDFQKGDIAEGYSVSREKKESFPLTVTSAQKNPTAFYLCASALGEDRGGQPQHFGDGTRLSIL.

This clonotype was seen at least ten times. The chain recombines TRBV6-5 with TRBJ1-2; perhaps TRBD1 as D (5 bases). The V gene lost 7 bases and the J gene lost 6 bases, with 21 bases spanning the gap. Germline CDR1 reads MNHEY; CDR2 reads SVGAGI. The CDR3 has 15 residues. Written as DNA, the CDR3 is TGTGCCAGCACCGATGGGGCAGCGGGACGGAATGGCTACACCTTC. Its protein product is CASTDGAAGRNGYTF.

This clonotype was observed at least ten times. The genes are TRBV11-2 and TRBJ1-2; D is ambiguous. The CDR3 is made up of 14 amino acids. The germline V gene has CDR1 SGHAT and CDR2 FQNNGV. Between the trimmed V and J ends, which lost 5 bases and 6 bases, there was a span of 16 bases. The CDR3, as DNA: TGTGCCAGCAGCACAGACGGGGTACGTAATGGCTACACCTTC. Its translation: CASSTDGVRNGYTF.

At least ten counts were recorded for this clonotype. The rearrangement uses TRBV11-2 and TRBJ2-2, with D uncertain. This CDR3 is 15 amino acids long. Deletions cut 3 bases from V and 0 bases from J, with 8 bases between. CDR1 SGHAT and CDR2 FQNNGV come from the germline V gene. The CDR3 DNA is TGTGCCAGCAGCTTTGAGCGCACGAACACCGGGGAGCTGTTTTTT. It translates to CASSFERTNTGELFF.

A remark on this clonotype: A much more abundant neighbour one base away suggests this may be a read error. The V and J genes are TRBV6-5 and TRBJ2-7; 8 bases align to TRBD2. From germline, CDR1 is MNHEY and CDR2 SVGAGI. The CDR3 length is 14 residues. Here the CDR3 DNA reads TGTGCCAGCCACGGGGGGGGAAAAACCTACGGGCAGTACTTC. Translated, it gives CASHGGGKTYGQYF.

There are many counts of this clonotype. The CDR3 loop is CASSARSSYNSPLHF. CDR3 DNA: TGTGCCAGCAGCGCCAGAAGCTCCTATAATTCACCCCTCCACTTT. V usage is TRBV9 and J usage is TRBJ1-6; D is unresolved. Germline V gene data show CDR1 as SGDLS and CDR2 as YYNGEE. With 3 bases removed from V and 0 bases from J, the gap between germline ends came to 7 bases. This CDR3 has 15 residues.

Ten or more counts support this clonotype. V and J are TRBV28 and TRBJ1-1; 7 positions match TRBD1. There are 15 residues in the CDR3. V was clipped by 6 bases and J by 7 bases; unmatched bases: 14. Per the germline V gene, CDR1 is MDHEN and CDR2 is SYDVKM. CDR3 bases: TGTGCCAGCAGGCTAAGGACGACAGGGTTCGGTGAAGCTTTCTTT. It encodes CASRLRTTGFGEAFF.

As for this clonotype: A much larger clonotype is one base distant, so this may be a read error. The V gene is TRBV30, the J gene TRBJ2-1, with D possibly being TRBD2 (7 bases). V lost 0 bases, J lost 12 bases, and 12 bases lay in between. Germline V lookup: CDR1 GTSNPN, CDR2 SVGIG (reference sequence). CDR3 length equals 12 residues. As DNA, the CDR3 is TGTGCCTGGAGTGTTGAGAGGGGGGGGCAGTTCTTC. Amino acids: CAWSVERGGQFF. The complete variable domain, with remaining parts taken from reference TRBV30 and TRBJ2-1, reads SQTIHQWPATLVQPVGSPLSLECTVEGTSNPNLYWYRQAAGRGLQLLFYSVGIGQISSEVPQNLSASRPQDRQFILSSKKLLLSDSGFYLCAWSVERGGQFFGPGTRLTVL.

As concerns this clonotype: A single base separates this from a much larger clone, so it may be a read error. Lacking the conserved final phenylalanine or tryptophan, this CDR3 likely reflects a read error. V is TRBV20-1 and J is TRBJ1-2; no firm D call. V was shortened by 5 bases and J by 4 bases, with 23 bases between the two germline ends. Germline V gene lookup returns CDR1 DFQATT and CDR2 SNEGSKA (reference sequence). The CDR3 spans 16 residues. The CDR3: CSASFWLFRKTYGYTL. For the CDR3, the DNA is TGCAGTGCTTCGTTCTGGCTGTTTCGAAAGACCTATGGCTACACCCTC.

This clonotype occurred many times. This chain uses TRBV3-1 with TRBJ2-5; D gene ambiguous. V lost 5 bases and J lost 5, with 24 bases in between. CDR3 length: 17 amino acids. Germline values: CDR1 LGHDT, CDR2 YNNKEL (reference sequence). CDR3 protein: CASSKSNPISFSETQYF. As DNA, the CDR3 is TGTGCCAGCAGCAAGTCCAATCCCATTTCTTTCTCTGAGACCCAGTACTTC.

This clonotype was seen at least ten times. The chain employs TRBV7-7 and TRBJ1-2; no reliable D call. The CDR3 has 17 amino acids. V lost 5 bases, J lost 4 bases, and 23 bases lay in between. Germline values: CDR1 SSHAT, CDR2 FNYEAQ (reference sequence). The CDR3 bases are TGTGCCAGCAGCATACCTGGTAAGTGCCGAAAGACCTATGGCTACACCTTC. Residues: CASSIPGKCRKTYGYTF.